The rows below give T cell receptor beta chains drawn from one sample of a study of vaccination effects on CD4 cells after COVID-19. TCRdb's table, derived via immunoSEQ multiplex PCR, lists solely in-frame clones and lacks some. Of around 60,000 clones in the sample, more than 70% were seen once. These receptors lack a known antigen. Sequenced here: CD4+ T cells from PBMCs cultured with HCoV-229E spike peptides, sampled after COVID-19 vaccination. These receptor sequences come from a human donor who received a COVID-19 vaccine. Both conserved end residues are part of each CDR3. D genes are given only for firm matches. Not all rows give a size; the values are once, few, many and, for expanded clones, a class.

>TRBV19|NA|NA|TRBJ2-1|15
TGTGCCAGTAGTATATCCCGTAGTCCCTACAATGAGCAGTTCTTC
CASSISRSPYNEQFF
>TRBV5-1|NA|TRBD1|TRBJ1-1|15
TGCGCCAGCAGCCCATGGACAGGGGAGAACACTGAAGCTTTCTTT
CASSPWTGENTEAFF
>TRBV5-1|NA|NA|TRBJ2-5|14
TGCGCCAGCAGCGCGGGACAGCTAGGAGAGACCCAGTACTTC
CASSAGQLGETQYF
>TRBV19|NA|NA|TRBJ1-5|13
TGTGCCAGTAGTCGGACGGAGGTTCAGCCCCAGCATTTT
CASSRTEVQPQHF
>TRBV7-2|NA|NA|TRBJ1-3|16
TGTGCCAGCAGCTTAGACAGGATCGTCTCTGGAAACACCATATATTTT
CASSLDRIVSGNTIYF
>TRBV19|NA|NA|TRBJ2-2|16
TGTGCCAGTAGTATAGCTACGGCCAATCCCACCGGGGAGCTGTTTTTT
CASSIATANPTGELFF
>TRBV5-5|NA|TRBD1|TRBJ1-1|16
TGTGCCAGCAGCCCCCGCGTCAGGGACAGCAACACTGAAGCTTTCTTT
CASSPRVRDSNTEAFF
>TRBV7-3|NA|NA|TRBJ2-2|16
TGTGCCAGCACCCCGTTGGGGGTGGTGAACACCGGGGAGCTGTTTTTT
CASTPLGVVNTGELFF
>TRBV5-5|NA|NA|TRBJ1-2|14
TGTGCCAGCAGCTTGGTTCAGGCGCGTTATGGCTACACCTTC
CASSLVQARYGYTF
>TRBV19|NA|NA|TRBJ2-5|13
TGTGCCAGTGGGTCTAATAGCGAGGAGACCCAGTACTTC
CASGSNSEETQYF
>TRBV5-4|NA|TRBD2|TRBJ2-2|16
TGTGCCAGCAGCTTGGAGCGGGGGGGCCAAACCGGGGAGCTGTTTTTT
CASSLERGGQTGELFF
>TRBV5-6|NA|TRBD1|TRBJ2-2|17
TGTGCCAGCAGCTTGGCCGGACAGGGTGTAATCACCGGGGAGCTGTTTTTT
CASSLAGQGVITGELFF
>TRBV2|few|NA|TRBJ1-3|16
TGTGCCAGCAGTTCCCAGGGATCTTCTTCTGGAAACACCATATATTTT
CASSSQGSSSGNTIYF
>TRBV3-1/TRBV3-2|NA|TRBD1|TRBJ1-1|16
TGTGCCAGCAGCCGGGGACAGCCTACCATGAACACTGAAGCTTTCTTT
CASSRGQPTMNTEAFF
>TRBV7-8|NA|NA|TRBJ1-1|15
TGTGCCAGCAGCTTAGCCCTAGGAACGGGCACTGAAGCTTTCTTT
CASSLALGTGTEAFF
>TRBV6-2/TRBV6-3|few|TRBD1|TRBJ1-2|18
TGTGCCAGCAGTTACTCGGGGACAGGGGGAATATCTAACTATGGCTACACCTTC
CASSYSGTGGISNYGYTF
>TRBV7-2|NA|NA|TRBJ1-4|13
TGTGCCAGCAGCCCAGGACTCAATGAAAAACTGTTTTTT
CASSPGLNEKLFF
>TRBV5-6|NA|NA|TRBJ1-2|13
TGTGCCAGCAGCTTGCCAGGGACGGGTGGCTACACCTTC
CASSLPGTGGYTF
>TRBV3-1/TRBV3-2|NA|TRBD1|TRBJ1-2|13
TGTGCCAGCAGTCTCAGACAGGGAGCTGGCTACACCTTC
CASSLRQGAGYTF
>TRBV9|NA|NA|TRBJ1-1|16
TGTGCCAGCAGCCCCCGTTGGATCGGATTGAACACTGAAGCTTTCTTT
CASSPRWIGLNTEAFF
>TRBV20-1|NA|NA|TRBJ2-5|11
TGCAGTGCTTCCCTCCAAGAGACCCAGTACTTC
CSASLQETQYF
>TRBV6-5|NA|NA|TRBJ2-2|16
TGTGCCAGCAGTTACTCGGTCCTTAGGATGACCGGGGAGCTGTTTTTT
CASSYSVLRMTGELFF
>TRBV7-9|few|NA|TRBJ2-1|16
TGTGCCAGCAGCTTAGCTAGGGGTAGAGGTGACGGTGAGCAGTTCTTC
CASSLARGRGDGEQFF
>TRBV4-1|NA|NA|TRBJ1-5|15
TGCGCCAGCAGCCAAGAACTCGGTCCCAATCAGCCCCAGCATTTT
CASSQELGPNQPQHF
>TRBV18|NA|NA|TRBJ1-3|15
TGTGCCAGCTCACCATTTTCTGATGCAGGAAACACCATATATTTT
CASSPFSDAGNTIYF
>TRBV2|NA|NA|TRBJ2-2|14
TGTGCCAGCGACAAGGGGTTAATCACCGGGGAGCTGTTTTTT
CASDKGLITGELFF
>TRBV12-5|NA|NA|TRBJ2-5|13
TGTGCTAGTGGCCGGACAGATCAAGAGACCCAGTACTTC
CASGRTDQETQYF
>TRBV29-1|NA|NA|TRBJ1-1|12
TGCAGCGTTGGGTTCGGGGCCACTGAAGCTTTCTTT
CSVGFGATEAFF
>TRBV7-2|medium-sized|TRBD1|TRBJ2-2|16
TGTGCCAGCAGCTTAGGGGGACAGGGGAGCACCGGGGAGCTGTTTTTT
CASSLGGQGSTGELFF
>TRBV24-1|NA|NA|TRBJ1-2|14
TGTGCCACCAGTGATGGAAGGGCCCGGTATGGCTACACCTTC
CATSDGRARYGYTF
>TRBV4-1|NA|TRBD2|TRBJ2-1|17
TGCGCCAGCCAGCCGGGACTAGCGGGGGAAACCTACAATGAGCAGTTCTTC
CASQPGLAGETYNEQFF
>TRBV2|NA|NA|TRBJ2-3|14
TGTGCCAGCAGTCGGACAATTTCCACAGATACGCAGTATTTT
CASSRTISTDTQYF
>TRBV7-2|NA|NA|TRBJ1-5|13
TGTGCCAGCAGCTCCTCTAACAATCAGCCCCAGCATTTT
CASSSSNNQPQHF
>TRBV29-1|NA|NA|TRBJ2-1|14
TGCAGCGCCGAGGGCAGCTTCTCCTACAATGAGCAGTTCTTC
CSAEGSFSYNEQFF
>TRBV5-4|few|NA|TRBJ1-1|14
TGTGCCAGCAGCCCCGGAGGCATGAACACTGAAGCTTTCTTT
CASSPGGMNTEAFF
>TRBV5-1|NA|NA|TRBJ1-2|15
TGCGCCAGCAGCTATGGGGGCGGGACGGCCTATGGCTACACCTTC
CASSYGGGTAYGYTF
>TRBV3-1/TRBV3-2|NA|NA|TRBJ1-1|15
TGTGCCAGCAGCCAACGTACAGGGTGGGGCACTGAAGCTTTCTTT
CASSQRTGWGTEAFF
>TRBV20-1|NA|NA|TRBJ1-1|10
TGCAGCCTCATGAACACTGAAGCTTTCTTT
CSLMNTEAFF
>TRBV2|NA|TRBD1|TRBJ1-1|14
TGTGCCAGCACAGGGGACAGGGTTACGACTGAAGCTTTCTTT
CASTGDRVTTEAFF
>TRBV19|NA|TRBD1|TRBJ2-2|16
TGTGCCAGTAGCAACGGAGTAAGGGGGCGGTCCGGGGAGCTGTTTTTT
CASSNGVRGRSGELFF
>TRBV6-1|NA|TRBD1|TRBJ1-2|18
TGTGCCAGCAGTGAAGCGAACTTCGGAGGGACAGGGATACTTGGCTACACCTTC
CASSEANFGGTGILGYTF
>TRBV18|NA|TRBD1|TRBJ2-1|15
TGTGCCAGCTCACCACCGAGGACAGGGTACAATGAGCAGTTCTTC
CASSPPRTGYNEQFF
>TRBV5-1|few|NA|TRBJ2-2|15
TGCGCCAGCAGCTTGGAAGCGGCACTCACCGGGGAGCTGTTTTTT
CASSLEAALTGELFF
>TRBV7-2|NA|TRBD2|TRBJ2-1|15
TGTGCCAGCGCGTTACTCCGGGGGGTATACAATGAGCAGTTCTTC
CASALLRGVYNEQFF
>TRBV7-3|NA|TRBD2|TRBJ2-5|17
TGTGCCAGCAGTTCGGGGGGGGGTAGTATTGGTCGGAAGACCCAGTACTTC
CASSSGGGSIGRKTQYF
>TRBV28|NA|TRBD1|TRBJ1-4|19
TGTGCCAGCAGTCCGATAGGGACAGGGGGATCGGTCTCTAATGAAAAACTGTTTTTT
CASSPIGTGGSVSNEKLFF
>TRBV5-1|NA|TRBD1|TRBJ1-1|16
TGCGCCAGCAGCTCGCAGCCGGGACAGGGGAACACTGAAGCTTTCTTT
CASSSQPGQGNTEAFF